Shown below are 26 T cell receptor beta chains from a single sample sequenced in a study of vaccination effects on CD4 cells after COVID-19. CD4+ T cells specific for antigen were expanded with viral peptide pools by the ViraFEST assay before sequencing. Between days 9 and 11 of culture, CD4+ T cells were separated out. For these TCRs, the target antigens are not known. Using immunoSEQ multiplex PCR, the repertoire was profiled, and TCRdb retains in-frame clones only, with some absent. The top ten clones hold 1.5% to 2% of a sample with under 80,000 clones, roughly four fifths of them seen once. Sequencing used CD4+ T cells from PBMCs cultured with HCoV-229E spike peptides, obtained before COVID-19 vaccination. These receptors originate from a human donor who received a COVID-19 vaccine.

The chain recombines TRBV7-2 with TRBJ2-3; no clear D gene. V lost 5 bases, J lost 0 bases, and 12 bases lay in between. CDR1 and CDR2 from the germline V gene are SGHTA and FQGNSA. The CDR3 is 15 residues long. The CDR3 DNA reads TGTGCCAGCAGCCTACTCAGACTGAGCACAGATACGCAGTATTTT. Translated: CASSLLRLSTDTQYF.

The rearrangement links TRBV28 to TRBJ2-5, with a weak D call TRBD2 (5 bases). The CDR3 loop spans 14 amino acids. From germline, CDR1 is MDHEN and CDR2 SYDVKM. The germline V and J ends were trimmed by 5 bases and 3 bases, with 13 bases remaining between them. CDR3 nucleotides: TGTGCCAGCAGTCCTCCCGGGAAAGAAGAGACCCAGTACTTC. It codes for CASSPPGKEETQYF.

The genes are TRBV6-5 and TRBJ1-2, with D possibly matching TRBD1 (5 bases). The V end lost 7 bases, the J end lost 3 bases, and 15 bases lay between the germline ends. CDR1 MNHEY and CDR2 SVGAGI come from the germline V gene. The CDR3 runs to 14 residues. The CDR3 nucleotides read TGTGCCAGCACTTTTCGACAGTCCTACTATGGCTACACCTTC. Translating gives CASTFRQSYYGYTF.

The chain links TRBV25-1 to TRBJ2-5; D possibly corresponds to TRBD1 (6 bases). Deletions cut 2 bases from V and 5 bases from J, with 15 bases between. CDR1 and CDR2 from the germline V gene are MGHDK and SYGVNS. CDR3 length: 15 amino acids. CDR3 amino acids: CASSEIAGARETQYF. The CDR3, as DNA: TGTGCCAGCAGTGAAATCGCAGGGGCGCGGGAGACCCAGTACTTC.

V is TRBV7-2 and J is TRBJ2-3; weak D call: TRBD1 (6 bases). Per the germline V gene, CDR1 is SGHTA and CDR2 is FQGNSA. Trimming took 4 bases from V and 4 from J, leaving 12 bases between them. This CDR3 has 14 residues. CDR3 sequence (DNA): TGTGCCAGCAGCTCCAAGGCAGGGGCAGATACGCAGTATTTT. This codes for CASSSKAGADTQYF.

This chain joins TRBV20-1 and TRBJ1-6; TRBD1 agrees at 9 bases. The V and J ends lost 5 bases and 5 bases, in that order; junction bases with no gene match: 4. Germline assignment: CDR1 DFQATT and CDR2 SNEGSKA (reference sequence). The CDR3 has 14 residues. CDR3 sequence reads: CSACGQGNNSPLHF. In nucleotides, the CDR3 is TGCAGTGCTTGTGGACAGGGGAATAATTCACCCCTCCACTTT.

This chain joins TRBV7-2 and TRBJ2-5; 10 bases fit TRBD2. CDR1 is SGHTA, CDR2 FQGNSA, per germline. CDR3 length: 15 residues. Losses at the gene ends were 4 bases for V and 5 bases for J; bases not matched to a gene: 7. The CDR3 nucleotides are TGTGCCAGCAGCTCCCCGGGACTAGCGCCTGAGACCCAGTACTTC. It yields the protein CASSSPGLAPETQYF.

The count of this clone is one. The chain has TRBV6-5 and TRBJ2-7, with TRBD2 as a possible D gene (6 bases). CDR3 length: 14 amino acids. Germline assignment: CDR1 MNHEY and CDR2 SVGAGI. V was trimmed by 6 bases and J by 3 bases, leaving 15 bases between them. CDR3 sequence (DNA): TGTGCCAGCAGGGAGGGGCCGACCCTCTACGAGCAGTACGTC. This sequence encodes CASREGPTLYEQYV.

CDR3 protein: CASSYFLGADQETQYF. CDR3 DNA sequence: TGTGCCAGCAGTTACTTCCTGGGGGCAGACCAAGAGACCCAGTACTTC. The chain recombines TRBV6-5 with TRBJ2-5; perhaps TRBD1 as D (6 bases). The V end lost 1 base, the J end lost 0 bases, and 12 bases lay between the germline ends. Germline assignment: CDR1 MNHEY and CDR2 SVGAGI. The CDR3 extends over 16 amino acids.

The chain couples TRBV5-1 to TRBJ2-7; TRBD2 is a possible D gene (6 bases). Trimming shortened V by 4 bases and J by 5 bases, and 16 bases separated the two germline ends. This CDR3 comprises 14 residues. CDR1 SGHRS and CDR2 YFSETQ come from the germline V gene. In DNA form, the CDR3 reads TGCGCCAGCAGCGCCGGCAGGGAGGCGGACGAGCAGTACGTC. Its protein is CASSAGREADEQYV.

Of note for this clone: The junction shows a germline mismatch at one end, possibly a read error. The chain is built from TRBV15 and TRBJ1-4; D not certain. CDR1 is LNHNV, CDR2 YYDKDF, per germline (reference sequence). The CDR3 consists of 16 residues. The CDR3 loop reads CATRRDRAADNEKLFF. CDR3 DNA sequence: TGTGCCACCAGAAGAGATAGGGCGGCTGATAATGAAAAACTGTTTTTT.

The count of this clone is one. The chain joins TRBV19 to TRBJ2-1; no firm D call. The CDR3 has 16 amino acids. V gave up 1 base and J gave up 8 bases, with 18 bases separating them. Germline CDR1 and CDR2: LNHDA and SQIVND (reference sequence). In DNA, the CDR3 is TGTGCCAGTAGTATAGGAGGCCGCCGCCACGTCTATGAGCAGTTCTTC. Amino acid sequence: CASSIGGRRHVYEQFF.

CDR3 nucleotide sequence: TGCGCCAGCAGTGAGATACAGGGCGATAAGCTAGCCAAAAACATTCAGTACTTC. It specifies CASSEIQGDKLAKNIQYF. V usage is TRBV10-1 and J usage is TRBJ2-4; D perhaps matches TRBD1 (6 bases). The V gene lost 2 bases and the J gene lost 0 bases, with 17 bases spanning the gap. Germline CDR1 is WNHNN and CDR2 is SYGVQD (reference sequence). The CDR3 is 18 residues long.

The DNA of the CDR3 is TGCGCCAGCAGCTCGACCGGCCATGCCACAGATACGCAGTATTTT. Its translation is CASSSTGHATDTQYF. The rearrangement joins TRBV5-1 to TRBJ2-3; no clear D. In germline, CDR1 is SGHRS, CDR2 YFSETQ. The CDR3 is made up of 15 amino acids. V was trimmed by 3 bases and J by 2 bases, leaving 13 bases between them.

The chain uses TRBV5-1 and TRBJ1-3, with TRBD1 as a possible D gene (5 bases). Germline CDR1 and CDR2: SGHRS and YFSETQ. The CDR3 extends over 18 amino acids. Trimming shortened V by 0 bases and J by 2 bases, and 18 bases separated the two germline ends. The CDR3: CASSLGFGGSDAGNTIYF. The CDR3 DNA reads TGCGCCAGCAGCTTGGGGTTTGGGGGAAGCGACGCTGGAAACACCATATATTTT.

The CDR3 here is CASSYSRATDTQYF. As DNA, the CDR3 is TGTGCCAGCAGTTATAGCAGGGCCACAGATACGCAGTATTTT. This chain uses TRBV6-5 with TRBJ2-3; maybe TRBD1 (5 bases). Trimming left V 3 bases short and J 2 bases short, with 9 bases between. CDR1 MNHEY and CDR2 SVGAGI come from the germline V gene. This CDR3 is 14 amino acids long.

This clone has a handful of counts. The CDR3 nucleotides read TGTGCCAGCAGCTTAGTCGTCCAGTCGCGCGAGCTGTTTTTT. Encoded protein: CASSLVVQSRELFF. The gene calls are TRBV7-8 and TRBJ2-2; D remains unclear. Trimming pared 1 base from V and 11 bases from J, leaving 14 bases between. Germline V gene sequence: CDR1 SGHVS, CDR2 FQNEAQ. The CDR3 runs 14 residues.

A few counts support this clone. The gene calls are TRBV2 and TRBJ2-1; 12 bases fit TRBD2. Looked up from germline, CDR1 is SNHLY and CDR2 is FYNNEI. Trimming cost V 8 bases and J 7 bases; bases outside gene matches: 9. There are 15 residues in the CDR3. CDR3: CASRVRTSGENEQFF. As DNA, the CDR3 is TGTGCCAGCCGGGTGAGGACTAGCGGGGAAAATGAGCAGTTCTTC.

The gene calls are TRBV6-2 or TRBV6-3 and TRBJ1-2, with D unresolved. CDR1 and CDR2 (germline): MNHEY, SVGEGT. The CDR3 has 13 residues. The germline V and J ends were trimmed by 3 bases and 3 bases, with 8 bases remaining between them. The CDR3 reads CASSYTPDYGYTF. CDR3 DNA sequence: TGTGCCAGCAGTTATACCCCGGACTATGGCTACACCTTC.

Points on this clone: Within the sample, other DNA sequences also encode this same CDR3. The V gene is TRBV4-1, the J gene TRBJ2-5; D perhaps matches TRBD1 (5 bases). This CDR3 region has 14 residues. V shed 2 bases and J shed 2 bases, with 9 bases lying between them. Germline CDR1 MGHRA, CDR2 YSYEKL. The CDR3 loop is CASSQPGRQETQYF. DNA for the CDR3: TGCGCCAGCAGCCAACCAGGGCGACAAGAGACCCAGTACTTC.

The J gene is TRBJ2-5, the V gene TRBV18; 13 positions agree with TRBD2. The CDR3 runs to 16 residues. CDR1 and CDR2 from the germline V gene are KGHSH and LQKENI. With V trimmed by 1 base and J by 5 bases, 4 bases remained unmatched. The chain's CDR3 is CASSPRGLAGVETQYF. In DNA, the CDR3 is TGTGCCAGCTCACCACGAGGACTAGCGGGGGTGGAGACCCAGTACTTC. Supplemented by reference TRBV18 and TRBJ2-5, the full variable domain reads NAGVMQNPRHLVRRRGQEARLRCSPMKGHSHVYWYRQLPEEGLKFMVYLQKENIIDESGMPKERFSAEFPKEGPSILRIQQVVRGDSAAYFCASSPRGLAGVETQYFGPGTRLLVL.

The genes are TRBV5-5 and TRBJ1-5, with D perhaps TRBD1 (6 bases). The CDR3 consists of 14 residues. The V end lost 2 bases, the J end lost 7 bases, and 13 bases lay between the germline ends. Germline CDR1 is SGHKS and CDR2 is YYEKEE (reference sequence). CDR3 sequence: CASSLNRAEQPQHF. CDR3 nucleotide sequence: TGTGCCAGCAGCTTAAACAGGGCGGAACAGCCCCAGCATTTT.

The chain carries TRBV6-4 and TRBJ2-3; D is unresolved. Germline assignment: CDR1 MRHNA and CDR2 SNTAGT. This CDR3 comprises 14 residues. V lost 6 bases and J lost 1, with 11 bases in between. This chain's CDR3 is CASRVTPGTDTQYF. The CDR3 nucleotides are TGTGCCAGCAGAGTGACCCCGGGCACAGATACGCAGTATTTT.

The chain is built from TRBV12-3 or TRBV12-4 and TRBJ1-1; no clear D gene. CDR3 length: 13 residues. Trimming took off 3 bases at V and 1 base at J, with 6 bases between the two ends. The CDR3 sequence: CASSFRPNTEAFF. As DNA, the CDR3 is TGTGCCAGCAGTTTTCGACCGAACACTGAAGCTTTCTTT.

V is TRBV6-5 and J is TRBJ2-3; D uncertain. The CDR3 runs 15 residues. Germline CDR1 MNHEY, CDR2 SVGAGI. The V gene lost 6 bases and the J gene lost 0 bases, with 13 bases spanning the gap. CDR3 nucleotide sequence: TGTGCCAGCAGAAGTCGAGTTGTGAGCACAGATACGCAGTATTTT. Translating gives CASRSRVVSTDTQYF.

This chain links TRBV2 with TRBJ1-5; no firm D call. The CDR3 is 12 residues long. V was shortened by 3 bases and J by 3 bases, with 3 bases between the two germline ends. The V gene's germline CDR1 is SNHLY and CDR2 FYNNEI. The CDR3 region has the DNA TGTGCCAGCAGTGACCCCAATCAGCCCCAGCATTTT. Encoded protein: CASSDPNQPQHF.